This is a list of T cell receptor beta chains from one sample in a study of technical replicates of blood from a few donors. TCRdb keeps only in-frame clones here, not all; method: immunoSEQ multiplex PCR. The sample has about 90,000 clones, about 93% seen once. The sample was T cells isolated from PBMCs. The receptors come from a human donor in good health. Each CDR3 is given with its conserved first and last residue. A D gene is named only where the DNA matches it firmly. Size values are once, few and many counts, or a class for expanded clones, and some rows have none.

cdr3_nt cdr3_aa d_call v_call clone_size j_call
TGTGCCAGCAGCTTCCAGGGGTCTGGCTACACCTTC CASSFQGSGYTF NA TRBV7-8 NA TRBJ1-2
TGTGCCAGTAGTATAAGGACAGGTGGGGAAAAACTGTTTTTT CASSIRTGGEKLFF TRBD1 TRBV19 NA TRBJ1-4
TGTGCCAGCAGCTTTGTAGGGGGGCAGAGGACTAGCGTAGATGAGCAGTTCTTC CASSFVGGQRTSVDEQFF NA TRBV12-1 NA TRBJ2-1
TGTGCCAGCAGCTTGACAGGCGCAGAAGAAAAACTGTTTTTT CASSLTGAEEKLFF NA TRBV7-9 once TRBJ1-4
TGTGCCAGCAGGGTCTTTTCAGGTGACGGGGGGAAAAGCATTCAGTACTTC CASRVFSGDGGKSIQYF TRBD2 TRBV6-4 NA TRBJ2-4
TGTGCCAGCAGCAAGTCATTAAGAAGCGGGAGAATAAATGAGCAGTTCTTC CASSKSLRSGRINEQFF NA TRBV21-1 NA TRBJ2-1
TGTGCCAGCAGCCACCCCGGGCGGGGAGCCGGAAACACCATATATTTT CASSHPGRGAGNTIYF NA TRBV14 NA TRBJ1-3
TGTGCCAGCAGCCCTGAGATAAACACAGATACGCAGTATTTT CASSPEINTDTQYF NA TRBV5-4 once TRBJ2-3
TGTGCCAGCAGCTTAGTTCGGGGAGCCCCGCAAGAGACCCAGTACTTC CASSLVRGAPQETQYF NA TRBV7-9 NA TRBJ2-5
TGTGCCAGCAGCCTAGGGAGGGACTTCAATCAGCCCCAGCATTTT CASSLGRDFNQPQHF NA TRBV9 NA TRBJ1-5
TGTGCCAGCAGCTCCGCGGGTGGGACAGGTTTGATTCGGACCCAGTACTTC CASSSAGGTGLIRTQYF TRBD1 TRBV7-8 NA TRBJ2-5
TGTGCCTGGAGACGGGACAGGGGTGTAGACACCATATATTTT CAWRRDRGVDTIYF TRBD1 TRBV30 few TRBJ1-3
TGTGCCAGTAGTATAGATTCAGGGGGCTTTTCCTACGAGCAGTACTTC CASSIDSGGFSYEQYF TRBD1 TRBV19 NA TRBJ2-7
TGTGCCAGCAGTTGGGACAGGGGGACAGATACGCAGTATTTT CASSWDRGTDTQYF TRBD1 TRBV28 NA TRBJ2-3
TGCGCCAGCAGCACAGGGCCGATCAAAAACGTTAATGAAAAACTGTTTTTT CASSTGPIKNVNEKLFF NA TRBV5-1 NA TRBJ1-4
TGTGCCAGTTCGGACAGGGGTTCGGAGGAAGCTTTCTTT CASSDRGSEEAFF TRBD1 TRBV19 NA TRBJ1-1
TGTGCCAGCAGCTTAGCGGCGGCCCACCGGGGCTACACCTTC CASSLAAAHRGYTF NA TRBV11-3 NA TRBJ1-2
TGTGCCAGCTCACCCCTATTGACAGGGGAAAGCTCCTACGAGCAGTACTTC CASSPLLTGESSYEQYF TRBD1 TRBV18 NA TRBJ2-7
TGTGCCAGCAGTGAAGGGGGCGGAATCTACGAGCAGTACTTC CASSEGGGIYEQYF NA TRBV2 NA TRBJ2-7
TGCGCCAGCAGCACCGGACAGGTTCAAGGCATTCAGTACTTC CASSTGQVQGIQYF TRBD1 TRBV5-1 NA TRBJ2-4
TGTGCCAGCTCACCCGCCCGGACTGGGTGGCCCCAGCATTTT CASSPARTGWPQHF NA TRBV18 few TRBJ1-5
TGCAGTGCTAGAGTAAACACTGAAGCTTTCTTT CSARVNTEAFF NA TRBV20-1 NA TRBJ1-1
TGTGCCAGCAGTGTAGGGGGAAGCACCATATATTTT CASSVGGSTIYF NA TRBV6-1 NA TRBJ1-3
NA CASSFGEGARNQPQHF NA TRBV28 NA TRBJ1-5
TGTGCCAGCAGTGACCGAACCAGGGACAGGGGGCTTGTCGATGAAAAACTGTTTTTT CASSDRTRDRGLVDEKLFF TRBD1 TRBV6-4 once TRBJ1-4
TGTGCCAGCAGCTTATCGTCGTATAGCAATCAGCCCCAGCATTTT CASSLSSYSNQPQHF NA TRBV6-5 NA TRBJ1-5
TGTGCCAGCAGCTTAGGGCGGGGCACAGATACGCAGTATTTT CASSLGRGTDTQYF NA TRBV11-3 NA TRBJ2-3
TGTGCCAGCAGTTTCCCCGGGACGGGAGTCTACGAGCAGTACTTC CASSFPGTGVYEQYF NA TRBV27 NA TRBJ2-7
TGTGCCAGCAGCCAACTACTAGCGGAAGACTACAATGAGCAGTTCTTC CASSQLLAEDYNEQFF TRBD2 TRBV7-9 NA TRBJ2-1
TGTGCCAGCAGCTTAGTAGGAGGTGTGAATGAGCAGTTCTTC CASSLVGGVNEQFF NA TRBV7-9 NA TRBJ2-1
TGCGCCAGCAGCTTGGACAGGGACTACGAGCAGTACTTC CASSLDRDYEQYF NA TRBV5-1 NA TRBJ2-7
TGTGCCAGCAGTAACCAGATAAACTATGGCTACACCTTC CASSNQINYGYTF NA TRBV6-5 NA TRBJ1-2
TGTGCCAGCAGCTCCAGGAGGACGATTCAAGAGACCCAGTACTTC CASSSRRTIQETQYF NA TRBV11-2 few TRBJ2-5
TGTGCCACCAGCAGGTCCCCCCGGGACAGCAGACATCTCGGCACAGATACGCAGTATTTT CATSRSPRDSRHLGTDTQYF TRBD1 TRBV15 NA TRBJ2-3
TGCGCCAGCAGCCCGGACAGGGGTAACACCGGGGAGCTGTTTTTT CASSPDRGNTGELFF TRBD1 TRBV5-1 NA TRBJ2-2
TGTGCCAGCAGCGCGGTGGGCACTGAAGCTTTCTTT CASSAVGTEAFF NA TRBV5-4 NA TRBJ1-1
TGCGCCAGCAGCCCACTATATAACTCTAACTATGGCTACACCTTC CASSPLYNSNYGYTF NA TRBV5-1 NA TRBJ1-2
TGTGCCAGCAGCTTAGCTCCCTATCGACAGGGCTACACCTTC CASSLAPYRQGYTF NA TRBV7-9 NA TRBJ1-2
TGTGCCAGCAGCTTCAACCAAGCCGGGGCCAACGTCCTGACTTTC CASSFNQAGANVLTF NA TRBV7-3 once TRBJ2-6
TGTGCCACCAGCAGAGATCTTGGCAGCCAAGAGACCCAGTACTTC CATSRDLGSQETQYF NA TRBV15 NA TRBJ2-5
TGCGCCAGCATCCAACAAGGGGGTGCGAACACTGAAGCTTTCTTT CASIQQGGANTEAFF NA TRBV10-1 once TRBJ1-1
TGCGCCAGCAGCCAACTGGAGGAGGCCCGCTCTGGTTACGAGCAGTACTTC CASSQLEEARSGYEQYF NA TRBV4-1 NA TRBJ2-7
TGTGCCAGCAGCTTATTTAGCCAAGAGACCCAGTACTTC CASSLFSQETQYF NA TRBV11-2 once TRBJ2-5
TGCGCCAGCAGCCCGGGGGGCACTGAAGCTTTCTTT CASSPGGTEAFF NA TRBV5-1 once TRBJ1-1
TGTGCCAGCACCGGGACAGCGAACACTGAAGCTTTCTTT CASTGTANTEAFF TRBD1 TRBV2 NA TRBJ1-1
TGTGCCAGCAGCTTAGTTGGTGGACAGGGTGGCTACGAGCAGTACTTC CASSLVGGQGGYEQYF TRBD1 TRBV7-2 NA TRBJ2-7
TGTGCCTCAGCCTCTGACAGTGATGGCTACACCTTC CASASDSDGYTF NA TRBV2 NA TRBJ1-2
TGTGCCAGCAGCCCCCGACAGGGCAACACCGGGGAGCTGTTTTTT CASSPRQGNTGELFF TRBD1 TRBV11-3 NA TRBJ2-2
TGTGCCTCCGGCACCTGGGGAGTGGAAGGTAGCGAGCAGTACTTC CASGTWGVEGSEQYF NA TRBV6-1 NA TRBJ2-7
TGTGCCAGCAGTTTATGGGGACAGGGATCGCCTGGGGCCAACGTCCTGACTTTC CASSLWGQGSPGANVLTF TRBD1 TRBV28 NA TRBJ2-6
TGTGCCAGCAGTTACTTAGACAGGGGACTCGAAAAACTGTTTTTT CASSYLDRGLEKLFF TRBD1 TRBV28 NA TRBJ1-4
TGTGCCAGCAGCCCTAGCACAGATACGCAGTATTTT CASSPSTDTQYF NA TRBV11-2 once TRBJ2-3
TGTGCTAGCAGCCCGACTAGTAACACTGAGCAGTTCTTC CASSPTSNTEQFF NA TRBV7-7 NA TRBJ2-1